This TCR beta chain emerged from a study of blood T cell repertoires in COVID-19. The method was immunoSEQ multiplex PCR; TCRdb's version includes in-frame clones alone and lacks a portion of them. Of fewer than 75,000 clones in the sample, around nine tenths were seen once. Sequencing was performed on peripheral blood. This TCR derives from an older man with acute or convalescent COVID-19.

The CDR3 region is CASRAGQGSYEQYF. DNA of the CDR3: TGCGCCAGCAGGGCGGGACAGGGAAGTTACGAGCAGTACTTC. This chain connects TRBV5-1 to TRBJ2-7, with 9 bases aligning to TRBD1. The CDR3 is made up of 14 amino acids. Per the germline V gene, CDR1 is SGHRS and CDR2 is YFSETQ. Trimming took 5 bases from V and 4 from J; bases not matched to a gene: 7.